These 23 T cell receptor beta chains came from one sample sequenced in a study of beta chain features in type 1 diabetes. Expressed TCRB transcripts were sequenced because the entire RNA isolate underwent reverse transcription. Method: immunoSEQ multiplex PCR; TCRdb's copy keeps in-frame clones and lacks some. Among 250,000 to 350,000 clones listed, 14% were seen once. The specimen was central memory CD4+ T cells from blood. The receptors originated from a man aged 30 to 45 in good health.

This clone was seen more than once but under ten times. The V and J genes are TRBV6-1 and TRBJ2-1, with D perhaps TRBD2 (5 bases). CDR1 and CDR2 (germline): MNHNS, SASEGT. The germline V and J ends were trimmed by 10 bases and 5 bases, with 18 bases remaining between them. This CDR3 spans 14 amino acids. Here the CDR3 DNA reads TGTGCCAAAAACTCATCCCGGGGTCACAATGAGCAGTTCTTC. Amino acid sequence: CAKNSSRGHNEQFF.

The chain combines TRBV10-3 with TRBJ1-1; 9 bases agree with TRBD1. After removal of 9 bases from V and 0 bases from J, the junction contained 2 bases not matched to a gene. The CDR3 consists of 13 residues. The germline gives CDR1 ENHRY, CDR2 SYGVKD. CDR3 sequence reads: CAMGTGMNTEAFF. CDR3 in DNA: TGTGCCATGGGGACAGGGATGAACACTGAAGCTTTCTTT.

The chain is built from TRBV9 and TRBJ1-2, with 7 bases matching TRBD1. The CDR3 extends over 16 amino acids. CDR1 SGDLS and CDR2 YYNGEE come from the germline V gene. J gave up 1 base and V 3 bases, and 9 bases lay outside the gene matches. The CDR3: CASSAGDSGFNYGYTF. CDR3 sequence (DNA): TGTGCCAGCAGCGCCGGGGACAGCGGTTTTAACTATGGCTACACCTTC. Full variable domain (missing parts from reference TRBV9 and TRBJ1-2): DSGVTQTPKHLITATGQRVTLRCSPRSGDLSVYWYQQSLDQGLQFLIQYYNGEERAKGNILERFSAQQFPDLHSELNLSSLELGDSALYFCASSAGDSGFNYGYTFGSGTRLTVV.

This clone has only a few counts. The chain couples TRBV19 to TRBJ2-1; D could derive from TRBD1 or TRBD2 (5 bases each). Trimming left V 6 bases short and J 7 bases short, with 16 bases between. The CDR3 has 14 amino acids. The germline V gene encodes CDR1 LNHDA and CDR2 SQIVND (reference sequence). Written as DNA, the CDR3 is TGTGCCAGTAGCCTTTATGGGACGAATAATGAGCAGTTCTTC. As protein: CASSLYGTNNEQFF.

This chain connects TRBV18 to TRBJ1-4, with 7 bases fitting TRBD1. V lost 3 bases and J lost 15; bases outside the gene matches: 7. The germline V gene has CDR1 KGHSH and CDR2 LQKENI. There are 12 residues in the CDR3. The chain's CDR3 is CASSPQTGYMFF. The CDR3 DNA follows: TGTGCCAGCTCACCCCAGACAGGGTACATGTTTTTT. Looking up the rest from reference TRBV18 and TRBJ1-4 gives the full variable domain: NAGVMQNPRHLVRRRGQEARLRCSPMKGHSHVYWYRQLPEEGLKFMVYLQKENIIDESGMPKERFSAEFPKEGPSILRIQQVVRGDSAAYFCASSPQTGYMFFGSGTQLSVL.

The CDR3 bases are TGCGCCAGCAGCCAAGATCCCCCCGACACACACCGCAATCAGCCCCAGCATTTT. Translated: CASSQDPPDTHRNQPQHF. The gene calls are TRBV4-3 and TRBJ1-5; no clear D gene. V shed 0 bases and J shed 2 bases, with 17 bases lying between them. This CDR3 has 18 residues. Looked up from germline, CDR1 is LGHNA and CDR2 is YSLEER.

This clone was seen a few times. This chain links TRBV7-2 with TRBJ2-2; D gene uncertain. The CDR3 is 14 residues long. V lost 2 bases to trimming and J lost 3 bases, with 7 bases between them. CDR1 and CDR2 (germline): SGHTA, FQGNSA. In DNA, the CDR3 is TGTGCCAGCAGCTTATATCAGCACACCGGGGAGCTGTTTTTT. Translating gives CASSLYQHTGELFF.

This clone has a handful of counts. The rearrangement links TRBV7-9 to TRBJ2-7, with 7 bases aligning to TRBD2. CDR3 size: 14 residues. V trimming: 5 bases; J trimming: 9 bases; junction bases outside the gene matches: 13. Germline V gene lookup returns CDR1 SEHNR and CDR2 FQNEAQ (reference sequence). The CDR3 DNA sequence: TGTGCCAGCAGCCCCGTGGGGGGGGAAAGAGTGCAGTACTTC. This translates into CASSPVGGERVQYF.

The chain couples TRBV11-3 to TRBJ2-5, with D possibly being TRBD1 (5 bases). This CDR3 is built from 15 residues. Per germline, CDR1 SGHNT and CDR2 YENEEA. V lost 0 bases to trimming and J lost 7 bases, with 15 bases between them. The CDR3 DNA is TGTGCCAGCAGCTTAGATCTTGGCTATCAGGGGACCCAGTACTTC. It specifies CASSLDLGYQGTQYF.

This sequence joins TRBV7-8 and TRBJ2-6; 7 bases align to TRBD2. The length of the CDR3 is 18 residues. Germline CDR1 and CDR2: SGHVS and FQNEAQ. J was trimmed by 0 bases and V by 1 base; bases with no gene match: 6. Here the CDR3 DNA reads TGTGCCAGCAGCTTAGGGCAGGGAGGGTTCTCTGGGGCCAACGTCCTGACTTTC. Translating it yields CASSLGQGGFSGANVLTF.

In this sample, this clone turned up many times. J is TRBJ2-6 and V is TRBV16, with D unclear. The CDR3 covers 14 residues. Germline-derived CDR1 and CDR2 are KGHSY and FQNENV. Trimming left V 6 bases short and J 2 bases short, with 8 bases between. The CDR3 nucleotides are TGTGCCAGCAGTCGGGCGGCTGGGGCCAACGTCCTGACTTTC. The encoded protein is CASSRAAGANVLTF.

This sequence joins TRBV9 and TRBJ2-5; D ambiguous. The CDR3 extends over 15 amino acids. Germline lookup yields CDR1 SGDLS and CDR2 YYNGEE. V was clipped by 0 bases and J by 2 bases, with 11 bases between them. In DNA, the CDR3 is TGTGCCAGCAGCGTAGAAGGGTTAAGGCAAGAGACCCAGTACTTC. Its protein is CASSVEGLRQETQYF. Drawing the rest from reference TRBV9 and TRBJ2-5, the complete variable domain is DSGVTQTPKHLITATGQRVTLRCSPRSGDLSVYWYQQSLDQGLQFLIQYYNGEERAKGNILERFSAQQFPDLHSELNLSSLELGDSALYFCASSVEGLRQETQYFGPGTRLLVL.

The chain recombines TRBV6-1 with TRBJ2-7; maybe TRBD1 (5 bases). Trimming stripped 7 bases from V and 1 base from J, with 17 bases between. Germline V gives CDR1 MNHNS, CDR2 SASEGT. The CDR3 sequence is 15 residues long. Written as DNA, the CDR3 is TGTGCCAGCATTCTCGACAGTCGAGTTTCCTACGAGCAGTACGTC. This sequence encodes CASILDSRVSYEQYV.

CDR3 bases: TGCGCCAGCAGCTCAGGGGCAGGAGGTGGGGCCAACGTCCTGACTTTC. Encoded protein: CASSSGAGGGANVLTF. The chain combines TRBV5-1 with TRBJ2-6; D may be TRBD1 (6 bases). The CDR3 is 16 amino acids. Trimming took off 3 bases at V and 3 bases at J, with 13 bases between the two ends. Germline V gene lookup returns CDR1 SGHRS and CDR2 YFSETQ.

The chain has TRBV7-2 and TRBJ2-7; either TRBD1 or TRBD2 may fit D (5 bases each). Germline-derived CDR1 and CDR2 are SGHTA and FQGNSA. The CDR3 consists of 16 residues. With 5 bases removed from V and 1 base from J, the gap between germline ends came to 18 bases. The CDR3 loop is CASSPLWGSGSYEQYF. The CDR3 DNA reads TGTGCCAGCAGCCCCCTGTGGGGGTCGGGGTCCTACGAGCAGTACTTC.

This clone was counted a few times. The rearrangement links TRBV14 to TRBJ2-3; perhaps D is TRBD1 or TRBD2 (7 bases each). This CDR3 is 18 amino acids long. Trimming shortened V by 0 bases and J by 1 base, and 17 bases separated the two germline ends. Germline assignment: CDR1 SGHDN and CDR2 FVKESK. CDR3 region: CASSQDLGGGFRTDTQYF. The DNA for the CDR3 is TGTGCCAGCAGCCAAGATTTGGGAGGGGGCTTTCGCACAGATACGCAGTATTTT.

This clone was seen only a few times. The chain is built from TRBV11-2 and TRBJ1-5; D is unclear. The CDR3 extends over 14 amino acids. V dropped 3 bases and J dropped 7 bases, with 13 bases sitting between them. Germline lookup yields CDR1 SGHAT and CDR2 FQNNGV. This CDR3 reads CASSLGGVGQPQHF. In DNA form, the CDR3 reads TGTGCCAGCAGCTTGGGCGGGGTTGGGCAGCCCCAGCATTTT. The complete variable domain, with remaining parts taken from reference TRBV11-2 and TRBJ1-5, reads EAGVAQSPRYKIIEKRQSVAFWCNPISGHATLYWYQQILGQGPKLLIQFQNNGVVDDSQLPKDRFSAERLKGVDSTLKIQPAKLEDSAVYLCASSLGGVGQPQHFGDGTRLSIL.

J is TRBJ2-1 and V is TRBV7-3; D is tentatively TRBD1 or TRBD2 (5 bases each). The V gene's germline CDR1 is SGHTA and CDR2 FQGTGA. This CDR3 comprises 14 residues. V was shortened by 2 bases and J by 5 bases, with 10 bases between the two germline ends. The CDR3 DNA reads TGTGCCAGCAGCTTAGCTGGGGGTCACAATGAGCAGTTCTTC. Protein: CASSLAGGHNEQFF.

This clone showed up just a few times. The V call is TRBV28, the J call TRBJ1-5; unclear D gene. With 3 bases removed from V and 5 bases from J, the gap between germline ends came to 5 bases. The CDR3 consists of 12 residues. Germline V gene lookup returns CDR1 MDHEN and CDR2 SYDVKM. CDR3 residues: CASSLPDQPQHF. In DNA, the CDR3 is TGTGCCAGCAGTTTGCCAGATCAGCCCCAGCATTTT.

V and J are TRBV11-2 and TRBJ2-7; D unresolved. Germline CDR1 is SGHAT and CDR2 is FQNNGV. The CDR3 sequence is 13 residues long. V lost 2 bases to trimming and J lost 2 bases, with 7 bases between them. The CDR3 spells CASSLLPTYEQYF. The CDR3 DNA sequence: TGTGCCAGCAGCTTACTACCTACCTACGAGCAGTACTTC.

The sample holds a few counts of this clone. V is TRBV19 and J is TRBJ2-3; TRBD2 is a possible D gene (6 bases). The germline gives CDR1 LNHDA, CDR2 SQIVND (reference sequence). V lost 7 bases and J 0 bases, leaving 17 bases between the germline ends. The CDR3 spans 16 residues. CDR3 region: CASTVAGTSSTDTQYF. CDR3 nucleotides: TGTGCCAGTACCGTCGCGGGAACCTCTAGCACAGATACGCAGTATTTT.

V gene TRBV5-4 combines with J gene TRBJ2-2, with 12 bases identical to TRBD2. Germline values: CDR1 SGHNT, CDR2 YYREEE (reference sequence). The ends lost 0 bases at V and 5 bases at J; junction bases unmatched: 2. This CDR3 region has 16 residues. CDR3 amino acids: CASSLGLAGATGELFF. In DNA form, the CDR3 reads TGTGCCAGCAGCTTGGGACTAGCGGGAGCGACCGGGGAGCTGTTTTTT.

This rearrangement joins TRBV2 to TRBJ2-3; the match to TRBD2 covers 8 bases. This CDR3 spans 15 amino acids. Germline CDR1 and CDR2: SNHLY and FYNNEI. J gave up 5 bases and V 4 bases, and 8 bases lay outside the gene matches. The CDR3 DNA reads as TGTGCCAGCAGTGCGGGGGGGGTCGAGGGAGATACGCAGTATTTT. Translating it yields CASSAGGVEGDTQYF.